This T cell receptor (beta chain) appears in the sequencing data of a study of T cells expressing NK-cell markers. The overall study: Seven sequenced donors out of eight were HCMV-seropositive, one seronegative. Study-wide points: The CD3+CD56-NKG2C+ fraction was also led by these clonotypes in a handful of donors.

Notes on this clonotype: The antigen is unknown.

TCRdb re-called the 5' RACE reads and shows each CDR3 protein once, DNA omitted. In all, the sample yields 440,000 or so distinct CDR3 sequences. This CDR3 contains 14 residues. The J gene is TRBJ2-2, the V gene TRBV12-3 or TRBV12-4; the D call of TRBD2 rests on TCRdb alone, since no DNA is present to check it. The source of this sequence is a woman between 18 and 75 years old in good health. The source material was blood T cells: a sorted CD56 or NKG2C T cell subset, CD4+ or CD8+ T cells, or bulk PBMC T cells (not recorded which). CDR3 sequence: CASQGPELTGELFF.